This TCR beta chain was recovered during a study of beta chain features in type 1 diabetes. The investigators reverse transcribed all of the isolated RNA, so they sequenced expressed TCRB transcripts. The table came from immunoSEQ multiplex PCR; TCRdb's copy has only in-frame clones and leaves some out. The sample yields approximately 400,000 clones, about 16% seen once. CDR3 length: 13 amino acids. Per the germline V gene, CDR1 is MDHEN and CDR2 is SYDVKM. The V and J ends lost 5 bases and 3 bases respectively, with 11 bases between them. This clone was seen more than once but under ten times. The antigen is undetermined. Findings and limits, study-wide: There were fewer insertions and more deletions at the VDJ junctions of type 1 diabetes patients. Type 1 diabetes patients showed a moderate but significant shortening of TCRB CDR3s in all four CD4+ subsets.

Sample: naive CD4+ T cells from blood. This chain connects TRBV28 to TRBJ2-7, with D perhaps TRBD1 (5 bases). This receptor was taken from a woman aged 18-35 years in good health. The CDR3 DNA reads TGTGCCAGCAGTCACAGGCCCGACTACGAGCAGTACTTC. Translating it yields CASSHRPDYEQYF.